Presented here are 12 T cell receptor beta chains from one specimen sequenced in a study of CD8 T cells in Susac syndrome (dated by TCRdb to the late 2010s). Library construction relied on the immunoSEQ multiplex PCR assay. RNA was extracted with the RNeasy kit and about 0.5 to 1 ug was reverse transcribed using random hexamers. TCRdb reprocessed the public reads (quality trimming at Q25 with fastp, clone calling with MiXCR) and kept in-frame beta chains. Merged by CDR3 protein, the rows form single entries marked with the most common genes and DNA. The sample table shows around 230,000 distinct CDR3 sequences, and 90% to 97% are seen once. The leading ten clones occupy around 0.093% of the sample. Sequenced material: CD4+ T cells from PBMCs. These receptors were taken from a human donor with Susac syndrome.

The V gene is TRBV29-1, the J gene TRBJ2-1, with D possibly TRBD2 on 5 matching bases. Trimming pared 5 bases from V and 8 bases from J, leaving 13 bases between. The CDR3 sequence is 12 residues long. Germline CDR1 is SQVTM and CDR2 is ANQGSEA. Written as DNA, the CDR3 is TGCAGCGTTTCGACCCCGGGGTATGAGCAGTTCTTC. This sequence encodes CSVSTPGYEQFF.

This rearrangement joins TRBV6-6 to TRBJ2-7, with TRBD1 matching 8 bases. The germline gives CDR1 MNHNY, CDR2 SVGAGI (reference sequence). The CDR3 runs 15 residues. J was trimmed by 3 bases and V by 0 bases; bases with no gene match: 4. The CDR3: CASSYSGQVSYEQYF. CDR3 in DNA: TGTGCCAGCAGTTACTCGGGACAGGTTAGCTACGAGCAGTACTTC.

The chain recombines TRBV18 with TRBJ2-1, with 7 bases identical to TRBD1. The CDR3 runs to 14 residues. Unmatched junction bases numbered 4, after V lost 6 bases and J lost 2 bases. From germline, CDR1 is KGHSH and CDR2 LQKENI. Here the CDR3 DNA reads TGTGCCAGCTCCCAAGACAGGGCCTACAATGAGCAGTTCTTC. Protein product: CASSQDRAYNEQFF.

V usage is TRBV30 and J usage is TRBJ1-1; possible D gene TRBD1, 6 bases. Germline lookup yields CDR1 GTSNPN and CDR2 SVGIG (reference sequence). The CDR3 is 15 residues long. V shed 2 bases and J shed 1 base, with 14 bases lying between them. In DNA form, the CDR3 reads TGTGCCTGGAGTCCGACCGGACAGCCGAACACTGAAGCTTTCTTT. Translating it yields CAWSPTGQPNTEAFF.

The chain joins TRBV20-1 to TRBJ2-7, with TRBD2 matching 7 bases. J gave up 3 bases and V 5 bases, and 7 bases lay outside the gene matches. Germline lookup yields CDR1 DFQATT and CDR2 SNEGSKA (reference sequence). This CDR3 has 13 amino acids. CDR3 loop: CSAERGIGYEQYF. The CDR3 DNA reads as TGCAGTGCTGAGCGGGGAATTGGCTACGAGCAGTACTTC.

The rearrangement joins TRBV20-1 to TRBJ2-7, with 9 bases identical to TRBD1. Germline CDR1 reads DFQATT; CDR2 reads SNEGSKA (reference sequence). This CDR3 region has 16 residues. After removal of 3 bases from V and 0 bases from J, the junction contained 9 bases not matched to a gene. In DNA, the CDR3 is TGCAGTGCTAGCTCCGGGACAGGGATAATCTCCTACGAGCAGTACTTC. Translating it yields CSASSGTGIISYEQYF.

The DNA of the CDR3 is TGTGCCTGGACCGAATTACAGGAGGATGGCTACACCTTC. Amino acid sequence: CAWTELQEDGYTF. This chain joins TRBV30 and TRBJ1-2; D might be TRBD1 (5 bases). This CDR3 region has 13 residues. From germline, CDR1 is GTSNPN and CDR2 SVGIG (reference sequence). Trimming stripped 4 bases from V and 6 bases from J, with 15 bases between.

The rearrangement uses TRBV7-9 and TRBJ2-5; D is uncertain. Germline values: CDR1 SEHNR, CDR2 FQNEAQ (reference sequence). The CDR3 is 14 amino acids. Trimming pared 5 bases from V and 2 bases from J, leaving 12 bases between. Here the CDR3 DNA reads TGTGCCAGCAGCCAGCGCCCCAGGCAAGAGACCCAGTACTTC. Protein sequence: CASSQRPRQETQYF.

CDR3 region: CASSLSSWDSYEQYF. The CDR3 DNA reads TGTGCCAGCAGTCTCTCTTCTTGGGACTCCTACGAGCAGTACTTC. The genes are TRBV27 and TRBJ2-7; D remains unclear. The V gene lost 5 bases and the J gene lost 0 bases, with 14 bases spanning the gap. From germline, CDR1 is MNHEY and CDR2 SMNVEV (reference sequence). The CDR3 consists of 15 residues.

V usage is TRBV6-5 and J usage is TRBJ2-1; D is perhaps TRBD2 (5 bases). The CDR3 consists of 14 residues. Germline-derived CDR1 and CDR2 are MNHEY and SVGAGI. V was clipped by 10 bases and J by 1 base, with 14 bases between them. Here the CDR3 reads CAIKGDRSYNEQFF. CDR3 sequence (DNA): TGTGCCATCAAGGGAGATAGGTCCTACAATGAGCAGTTCTTC.

The V and J genes are TRBV7-2 and TRBJ1-2; D gene uncertain. This CDR3 has 16 amino acids. V was shortened by 4 bases and J by 1 base, with 16 bases between the two germline ends. From germline, CDR1 is SGHTA and CDR2 FQGNSA. This CDR3 reads CASSSVQALLNYGYTF. The CDR3 DNA reads TGTGCCAGCAGCTCCGTGCAGGCACTCCTTAACTATGGCTACACCTTC.

The rearrangement uses TRBV4-1 and TRBJ2-7; a weak D match, TRBD1 (6 bases). The V gene lost 1 base and the J gene lost 3 bases, with 13 bases spanning the gap. Looked up from germline, CDR1 is MGHRA and CDR2 is YSYEKL. This CDR3 has 15 residues. CDR3 loop: CASSQVGRGDYEQYF. Written as DNA, the CDR3 is TGCGCCAGCAGCCAAGTAGGCAGGGGAGACTACGAGCAGTACTTC.